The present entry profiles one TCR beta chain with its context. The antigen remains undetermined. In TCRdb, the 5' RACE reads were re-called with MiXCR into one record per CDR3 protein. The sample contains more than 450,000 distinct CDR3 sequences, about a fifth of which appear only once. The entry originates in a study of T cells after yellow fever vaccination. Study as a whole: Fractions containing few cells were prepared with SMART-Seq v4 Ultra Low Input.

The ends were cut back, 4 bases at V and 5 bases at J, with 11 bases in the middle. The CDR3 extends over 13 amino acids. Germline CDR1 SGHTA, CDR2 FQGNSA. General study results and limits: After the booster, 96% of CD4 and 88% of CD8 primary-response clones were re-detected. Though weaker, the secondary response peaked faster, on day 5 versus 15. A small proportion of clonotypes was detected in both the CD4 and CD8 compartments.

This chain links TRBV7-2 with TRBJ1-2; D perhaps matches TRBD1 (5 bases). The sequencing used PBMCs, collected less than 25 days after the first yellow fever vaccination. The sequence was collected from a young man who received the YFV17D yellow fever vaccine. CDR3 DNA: TGTGCCAGCAGCTCGACAGTTATGTATGGCTACACCTTC. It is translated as CASSSTVMYGYTF.